What follows are 4 T cell receptor beta chains derived from one specimen sequenced in a study of blood T cells in healthy people across ages. The authors ran a second PCR of about 7 to 11 cycles using a sample-barcoded 5' primer and a J-beta primer mix. MiXCR, run by TCRdb on the 5' RACE reads, gives a single entry per CDR3 protein. The profile shows approximately 960,000 distinct CDR3 sequences, 25% to 35% of them singletons. These data also featured in a second study, about T cells of mothers and their children.

Sequenced input: blood. The receptors were sampled from a woman in her thirties or forties in good health.

CDR3 sequence: CASSLGEEPYEQYF. The DNA of the CDR3 is TGCGCCAGCAGCTTGGGGGAGGAACCCTACGAGCAGTACTTC. This sequence joins TRBV5-1 and TRBJ2-7; D is perhaps TRBD2 (6 bases). Germline CDR1 and CDR2: SGHRS and YFSETQ. There are 14 residues in the CDR3. V was trimmed by 0 bases and J by 2 bases, leaving 9 bases between them.

This clonotype was seen more than once but under ten times. This chain uses TRBV10-3 with TRBJ1-6; D unresolved. Germline values: CDR1 ENHRY, CDR2 SYGVKD. The V end lost 2 bases, the J end lost 0 bases, and 2 bases lay between the germline ends. The CDR3 extends over 14 amino acids. CDR3 sequence (DNA): TGTGCCATCAGTGAGGGCTCCTATAATTCACCCCTCCACTTT. Its protein is CAISEGSYNSPLHF.

The chain links TRBV6-6 to TRBJ1-1; no clear D. Trimming took 2 bases from V and 9 from J, leaving 22 bases between them. The CDR3 spans 16 residues. Germline V gene sequence: CDR1 MNHNY, CDR2 SVGAGI (reference sequence). The CDR3 DNA reads as TGTGCCAGCAGTTACCCAAGTCACGAGAAACTGGGGAAAGCTTTCTTT. This sequence encodes CASSYPSHEKLGKAFF.

This clonotype showed up just once. V gene TRBV20-1 combines with J gene TRBJ2-3; 9 positions agree with TRBD2. This CDR3 contains 17 residues. Germline lookup yields CDR1 DFQATT and CDR2 SNEGSKA (reference sequence). J was trimmed by 0 bases and V by 3 bases; bases with no gene match: 10. The CDR3 here is CSARDRLAGSSTDTQYF. CDR3 bases: TGCAGTGCTAGGGATCGCCTAGCGGGATCTAGCACAGATACGCAGTATTTT.